This T cell receptor beta chain was obtained from a study of blood T cell repertoires in COVID-19. Background on the study: From the United States, Italy and Spain came samples of acute and convalescent COVID-19. The analysed material was cDNA or gDNA that came from T cells, B-cell-depleted T cells, or PBMCs.

J lost 4 bases, V lost 3 bases, and 6 bases had no gene match. The germline V gene encodes CDR1 GTSNPN and CDR2 SVGIG (reference sequence). The CDR3 totals 14 residues. This clone appeared once. Only in-frame clones appear in the TCRdb table, and some are missing; sequencing was by immunoSEQ multiplex PCR. The sample lists fewer than 100,000 clones; 87% were seen once. The sequence was collected from a human donor with acute or convalescent COVID-19. The donor label of this sample is uncertain. Sequenced input: peripheral blood. V is TRBV30 and J is TRBJ2-7; 10 positions match TRBD1. The CDR3 DNA follows: TGTGCCTGGAGAGGGGGACAGGGGCTATACGAGCAGTACTTC. Protein sequence: CAWRGGQGLYEQYF.